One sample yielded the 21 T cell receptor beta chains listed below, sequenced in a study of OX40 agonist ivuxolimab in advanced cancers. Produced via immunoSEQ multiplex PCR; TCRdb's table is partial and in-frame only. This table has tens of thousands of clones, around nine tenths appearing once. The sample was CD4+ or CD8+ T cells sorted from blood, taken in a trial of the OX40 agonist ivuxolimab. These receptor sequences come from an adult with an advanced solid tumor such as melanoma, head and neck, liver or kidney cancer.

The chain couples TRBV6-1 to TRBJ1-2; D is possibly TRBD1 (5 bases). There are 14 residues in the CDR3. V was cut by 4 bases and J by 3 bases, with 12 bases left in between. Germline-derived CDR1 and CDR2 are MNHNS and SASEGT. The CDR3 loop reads CASSVTGGDYGYTF. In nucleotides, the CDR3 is TGTGCCAGCAGTGTGACCGGGGGAGACTATGGCTACACCTTC.

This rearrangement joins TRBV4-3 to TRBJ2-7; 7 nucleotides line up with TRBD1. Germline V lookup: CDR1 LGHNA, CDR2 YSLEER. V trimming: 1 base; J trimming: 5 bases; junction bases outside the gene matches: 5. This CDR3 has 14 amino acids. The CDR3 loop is CASSQGHRGDEQYF. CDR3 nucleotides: TGCGCCAGCAGCCAAGGGCACAGGGGAGACGAGCAGTACTTC.

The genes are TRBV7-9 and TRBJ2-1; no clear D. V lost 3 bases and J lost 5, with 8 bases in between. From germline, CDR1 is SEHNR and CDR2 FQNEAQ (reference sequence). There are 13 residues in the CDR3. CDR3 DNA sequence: TGTGCCAGCAGCTTGCGTCCCAACAATGAGCAGTTCTTC. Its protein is CASSLRPNNEQFF.

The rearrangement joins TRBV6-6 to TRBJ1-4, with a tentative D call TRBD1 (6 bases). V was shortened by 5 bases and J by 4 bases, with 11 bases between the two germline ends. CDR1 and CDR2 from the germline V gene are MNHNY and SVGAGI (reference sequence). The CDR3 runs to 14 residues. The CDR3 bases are TGTGCCAGCAGTGCCGCAGGGGTTAATGAAAAACTGTTTTTT. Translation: CASSAAGVNEKLFF.

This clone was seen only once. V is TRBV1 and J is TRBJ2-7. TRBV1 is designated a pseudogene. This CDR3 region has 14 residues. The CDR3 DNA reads TGCACCAGCAGCCACGGACGGGTTCACTACGAGCAGTACTTC. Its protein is CTSSHGRVHYEQYF.

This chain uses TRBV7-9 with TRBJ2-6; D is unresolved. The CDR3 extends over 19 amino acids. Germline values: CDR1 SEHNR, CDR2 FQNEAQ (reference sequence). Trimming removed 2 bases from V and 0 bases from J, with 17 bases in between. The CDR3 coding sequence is TGTGCCAGCAGCTTATACGGAGCGTGGGCCAACTCTGGGGCCAACGTCCTGACTTTC. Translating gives CASSLYGAWANSGANVLTF.

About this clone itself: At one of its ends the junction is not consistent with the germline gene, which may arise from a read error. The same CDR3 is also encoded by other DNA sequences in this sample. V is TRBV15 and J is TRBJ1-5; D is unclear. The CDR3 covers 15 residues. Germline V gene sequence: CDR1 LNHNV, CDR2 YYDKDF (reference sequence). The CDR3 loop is CATSRGGVSNQPQHF. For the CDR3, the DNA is TGTGCCACCAGCAGAGGTGGGGTTTCCAATCAGCCCCAGCATTTC.

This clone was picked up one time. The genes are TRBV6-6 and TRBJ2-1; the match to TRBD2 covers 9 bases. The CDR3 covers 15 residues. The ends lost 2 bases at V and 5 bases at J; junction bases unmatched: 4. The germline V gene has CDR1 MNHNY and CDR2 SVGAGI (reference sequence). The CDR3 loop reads CASSYDLAGNNEQFF. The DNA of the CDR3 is TGTGCCAGCAGTTACGATCTAGCGGGGAACAATGAGCAGTTCTTC.

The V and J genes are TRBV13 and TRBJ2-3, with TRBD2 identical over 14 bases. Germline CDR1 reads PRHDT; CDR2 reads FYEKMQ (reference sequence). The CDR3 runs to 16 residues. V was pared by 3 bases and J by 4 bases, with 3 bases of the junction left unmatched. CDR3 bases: TGTGCCAGCAGCTTTCGACTAGCGGGGGGGCCAGATACGCAGTATTTT. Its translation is CASSFRLAGGPDTQYF.

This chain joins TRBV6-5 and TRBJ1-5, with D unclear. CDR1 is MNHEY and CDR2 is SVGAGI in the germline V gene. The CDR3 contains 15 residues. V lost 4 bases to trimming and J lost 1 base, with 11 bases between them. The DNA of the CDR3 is TGTGCCAGCAGTTTAGATGGACGGAGCAATCAGCCCCAGCATTTT. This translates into CASSLDGRSNQPQHF.

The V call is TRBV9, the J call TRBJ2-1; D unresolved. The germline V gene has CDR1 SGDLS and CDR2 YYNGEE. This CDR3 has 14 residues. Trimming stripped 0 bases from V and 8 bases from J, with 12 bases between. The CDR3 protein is CASSVDLGQYEQFF. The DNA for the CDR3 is TGTGCCAGCAGCGTAGATTTAGGGCAATATGAGCAGTTCTTC.

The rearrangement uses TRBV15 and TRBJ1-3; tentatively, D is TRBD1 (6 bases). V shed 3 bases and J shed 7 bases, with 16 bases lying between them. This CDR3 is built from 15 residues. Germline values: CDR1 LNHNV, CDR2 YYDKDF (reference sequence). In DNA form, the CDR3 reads TGTGCCACCAGCAGGCCGGGGGTTCAGGGGAACACCATATATTTT. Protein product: CATSRPGVQGNTIYF.

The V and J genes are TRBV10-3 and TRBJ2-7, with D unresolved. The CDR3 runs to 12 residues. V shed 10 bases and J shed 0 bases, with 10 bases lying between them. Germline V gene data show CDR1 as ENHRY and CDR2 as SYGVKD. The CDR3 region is CATSPSSYEQYF. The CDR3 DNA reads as TGTGCCACCTCACCCAGCTCCTACGAGCAGTACTTC.

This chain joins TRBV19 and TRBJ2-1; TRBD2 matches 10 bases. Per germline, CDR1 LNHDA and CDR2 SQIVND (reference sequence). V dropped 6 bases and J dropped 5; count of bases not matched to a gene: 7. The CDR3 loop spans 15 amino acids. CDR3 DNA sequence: TGTGCCAGTAGGAAACTAGCGGGGCAACACAATGAGCAGTTCTTC. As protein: CASRKLAGQHNEQFF.

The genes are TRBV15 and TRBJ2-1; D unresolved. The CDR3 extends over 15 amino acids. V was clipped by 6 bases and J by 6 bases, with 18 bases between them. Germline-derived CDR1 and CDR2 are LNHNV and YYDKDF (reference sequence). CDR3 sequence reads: CATREALKNRNEQFF. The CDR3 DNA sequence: TGTGCCACCAGAGAGGCCCTAAAGAATCGCAATGAGCAGTTCTTC.

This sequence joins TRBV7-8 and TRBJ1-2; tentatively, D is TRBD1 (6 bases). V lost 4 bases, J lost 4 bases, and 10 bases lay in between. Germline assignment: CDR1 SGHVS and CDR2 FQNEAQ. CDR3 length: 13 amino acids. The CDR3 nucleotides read TGTGCCAGCAGCTACAGGGCCCTCTATGGCTACACCTTC. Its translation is CASSYRALYGYTF.

As DNA, the CDR3 is TGCAGCGTTGTCCTGGGGGTCAATGAGCAGTTCTTC. Protein sequence: CSVVLGVNEQFF. The chain uses TRBV29-1 and TRBJ2-1, with D perhaps given as TRBD1 or TRBD2 (5 bases each). The CDR3 sequence is 12 residues long. The ends were cut back, 4 bases at V and 6 bases at J, with 10 bases in the middle. Germline CDR1 SQVTM, CDR2 ANQGSEA.

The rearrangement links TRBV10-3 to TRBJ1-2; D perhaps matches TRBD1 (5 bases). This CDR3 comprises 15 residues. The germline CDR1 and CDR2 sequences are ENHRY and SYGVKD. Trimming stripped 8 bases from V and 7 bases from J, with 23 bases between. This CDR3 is CAISPWAGESGGYTF. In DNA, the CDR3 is TGTGCCATCTCCCCTTGGGCGGGGGAGAGTGGTGGCTACACCTTC.

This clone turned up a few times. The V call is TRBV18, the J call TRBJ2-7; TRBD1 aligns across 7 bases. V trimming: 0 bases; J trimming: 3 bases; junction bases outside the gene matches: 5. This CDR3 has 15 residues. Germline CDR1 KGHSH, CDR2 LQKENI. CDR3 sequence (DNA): TGTGCCAGCTCACCACCGGGACAGCTTAACTACGAGCAGTACTTC. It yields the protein CASSPPGQLNYEQYF. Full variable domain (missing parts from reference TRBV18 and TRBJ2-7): NAGVMQNPRHLVRRRGQEARLRCSPMKGHSHVYWYRQLPEEGLKFMVYLQKENIIDESGMPKERFSAEFPKEGPSILRIQQVVRGDSAAYFCASSPPGQLNYEQYFGPGTRLTVT.

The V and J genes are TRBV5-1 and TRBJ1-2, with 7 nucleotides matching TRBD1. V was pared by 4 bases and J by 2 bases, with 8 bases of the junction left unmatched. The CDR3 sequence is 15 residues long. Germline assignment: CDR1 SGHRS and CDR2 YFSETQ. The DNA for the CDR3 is TGCGCCAGCAGCCTGTCGGCGACAGGGAACTATGGCTACACCTTC. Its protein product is CASSLSATGNYGYTF.

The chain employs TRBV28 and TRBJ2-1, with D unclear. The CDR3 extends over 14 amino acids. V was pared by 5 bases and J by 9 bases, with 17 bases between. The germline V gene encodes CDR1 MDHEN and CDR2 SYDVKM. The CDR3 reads CASSPQEWVAEQFF. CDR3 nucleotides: TGTGCCAGCAGTCCCCAAGAATGGGTGGCTGAGCAGTTCTTC. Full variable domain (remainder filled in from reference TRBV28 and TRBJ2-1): DVKVTQSSRYLVKRTGEKVFLECVQDMDHENMFWYRQDPGLGLRLIYFSYDVKMKEKGDIPEGYSVSREKKERFSLILESASTNQTSMYLCASSPQEWVAEQFFGPGTRLTVL.